The 9 T cell receptor beta chains below all came from one sample that was sequenced in a study of blood T cell repertoires in COVID-19. Here immunoSEQ multiplex PCR was the method, and the copy in TCRdb shows in-frame clones only, minus some. The sample includes 65,000 to 80,000 clones, 86% of them seen just once. The source material was peripheral blood. These receptors came from a man aged 25-45 years with acute or convalescent COVID-19.

V and J are TRBV4-2 and TRBJ1-1; 9 bases align to TRBD1. The V and J ends lost 1 base and 3 bases, in that order; junction bases with no gene match: 3. Per germline, CDR1 LGHNA and CDR2 YNFKEQ. This CDR3 has 15 amino acids. The chain's CDR3 is CASSQAGQGYTEAFF. The CDR3 DNA is TGTGCCAGCAGCCAAGCGGGACAGGGTTACACTGAAGCTTTCTTT.

The chain carries TRBV9 and TRBJ2-7; D not resolved. Per the germline V gene, CDR1 is SGDLS and CDR2 is YYNGEE. There are 12 residues in the CDR3. V was shortened by 4 bases and J by 7 bases, with 12 bases between the two germline ends. CDR3 in DNA: TGTGCCAGCAGCCCCCTCGGCGGAGAGCAGTACTTC. Its translation: CASSPLGGEQYF.

The chain employs TRBV27 and TRBJ1-6; 7 bases agree with TRBD1. V lost 5 bases to trimming and J lost 7 bases; unmatched junction nucleotides: 11. Germline loops: CDR1 MNHEY, CDR2 SMNVEV (reference sequence). The CDR3 is 16 amino acids. CDR3 loop: CASSLQGGGSNSPLHF. The CDR3 nucleotides read TGTGCCAGCAGTCTCCAAGGAGGGGGCTCCAATTCACCCCTCCACTTT.

This clone was counted a few times. This sample includes further DNA sequences coding for the same CDR3. The rearrangement uses TRBV5-1 and TRBJ1-5; the D gene is possibly TRBD1 (6 bases). This CDR3 contains 15 residues. Germline CDR1 is SGHRS and CDR2 is YFSETQ. V was cut by 2 bases and J by 4 bases, with 13 bases left in between. CDR3 bases: TGCGCCAGCAGCTTAGACGGACAGCCAAATCAGCCCCAGCATTTT. It yields the protein CASSLDGQPNQPQHF.

J is TRBJ1-4 and V is TRBV9; D not resolved. CDR1 SGDLS and CDR2 YYNGEE come from the germline V gene. This CDR3 is built from 15 residues. V gave up 3 bases and J gave up 8 bases, with 17 bases separating them. Here the CDR3 DNA reads TGTGCCAGCAGCGGACACAGCGCGGGCGACGAAAAACTGTTTTTT. Translation: CASSGHSAGDEKLFF.

In its sample, this clone was seen once. The CDR3 nucleotides are TGTGCCAGCAGCGGTCGGACAGGGGAAAATTCACCCCTCCACTTT. Its protein product is CASSGRTGENSPLHF. The rearrangement links TRBV5-4 to TRBJ1-6, with TRBD1 identical over 9 bases. The CDR3 covers 15 residues. Looked up from germline, CDR1 is SGHNT and CDR2 is YYREEE (reference sequence). After removal of 4 bases from V and 7 bases from J, the junction contained 6 bases not matched to a gene.

This clone was observed once. The chain has TRBV6-5 and TRBJ1-4, with TRBD1 as a possible D gene (5 bases). The V gene lost 5 bases and the J gene lost 3 bases, with 10 bases spanning the gap. This CDR3 spans 14 amino acids. Germline V gene lookup returns CDR1 MNHEY and CDR2 SVGAGI. CDR3 region: CASSRAGPNEKLFF. CDR3 DNA: TGTGCCAGCAGTCGGGCGGGACCTAATGAAAAACTGTTTTTT.

V is TRBV7-2 and J is TRBJ1-5; D uncertain. Deletions cut 5 bases from V and 5 bases from J, with 13 bases between. Germline V gives CDR1 SGHTA, CDR2 FQGNSA. The CDR3 contains 14 residues. CDR3 nucleotides: TGTGCCAGCAGCCCATGGGCAGCAGATCAGCCCCAGCATTTT. Residues: CASSPWAADQPQHF.

The rearrangement uses TRBV10-3 and TRBJ2-1; 9 bases align to TRBD1. Germline loops: CDR1 ENHRY, CDR2 SYGVKD. The CDR3 covers 15 residues. The J segment lost 3 bases and the V segment lost 7 bases, leaving 7 bases of the junction unmatched. The CDR3 bases are TGTGCCATCAACGAGGGACAGGGCGGCTACAATGAGCAGTTCTTC. Translation: CAINEGQGGYNEQFF.